This passage covers 21 T cell receptor beta chains from one sample sequenced in a study of long-term antiretroviral therapy in people with HIV. Run at survey level, the immunoSEQ assay was version v3.0. TCRdb's copy holds only in-frame clones and misses some; the assay was immunoSEQ multiplex PCR. Of 39,000 or so clones in the sample, roughly 80% were seen once. Sequenced material: unsorted PBMCs, taken 0.6 years after starting antiretroviral therapy. The receptors originated from a man in his late teens or twenties with HIV.

This clone has just one count. The gene calls are TRBV5-4 and TRBJ2-5; 8 nucleotides align to TRBD2. The end of the DNA aligns better with TRBJ2-7, so the J call may be wrong. The CDR3 spans 15 residues. CDR1 SGHNT and CDR2 YYREEE come from the germline V gene (reference sequence). The DNA of the CDR3 is TGTGCCAGCAGCTTGCGGGGGGGGTCAACATACGAGCAGTACTTC. This sequence encodes CASSLRGGSTYEQYF.

J is TRBJ2-2 and V is TRBV5-6; maybe TRBD1 (5 bases). V was trimmed by 1 base and J by 5 bases, leaving 9 bases between them. Germline lookup yields CDR1 SGHDT and CDR2 YYEEEE. The CDR3 spans 14 residues. In nucleotides, the CDR3 is TGTGCCAGCAGCTTGCTGGGGCGGACCGGGGAGCTGTTTTTT. It specifies CASSLLGRTGELFF.

J is TRBJ1-5 and V is TRBV28; D is unresolved. V gave up 2 bases and J gave up 8 bases, with 13 bases separating them. The CDR3 extends over 14 amino acids. In germline, CDR1 is MDHEN, CDR2 SYDVKM. CDR3: CASSLEVGRKPQHF. The CDR3, as DNA: TGTGCCAGCAGTTTAGAGGTAGGGAGGAAGCCCCAGCATTTT.

The chain couples TRBV29-1 to TRBJ2-3; no reliable D call. The CDR3 covers 11 residues. CDR1 SQVTM and CDR2 ANQGSEA come from the germline V gene. Trimming took 8 bases from V and 8 from J, leaving 14 bases between them. Written as DNA, the CDR3 is TGCAGCACGTTAGGGTTCGCTACGCAGTATTTT. Translation: CSTLGFATQYF.

The chain carries TRBV7-2 and TRBJ2-2; D possibly corresponds to TRBD2 (5 bases). V gave up 5 bases and J gave up 4 bases, with 17 bases separating them. CDR3 length: 16 residues. The V gene's germline CDR1 is SGHTA and CDR2 FQGNSA. CDR3 amino acids: CASSPRGRGSTGELFF. The CDR3 coding sequence is TGTGCCAGCAGCCCCCGAGGGAGAGGGAGCACCGGGGAGCTGTTTTTT.

This clone was observed a single time. This rearrangement joins TRBV19 to TRBJ2-7; D is ambiguous. V lost 3 bases to trimming and J lost 3 bases, with 6 bases between them. CDR3 length equals 12 residues. The germline gives CDR1 LNHDA, CDR2 SQIVND (reference sequence). CDR3 residues: CASSMIGYEQYF. The CDR3 region has the DNA TGTGCCAGTAGTATGATAGGCTACGAGCAGTACTTC.

This clone was found once. The chain joins TRBV12-5 to TRBJ2-1; D perhaps matches TRBD2 (6 bases). This CDR3 region has 15 residues. CDR1 LGHNT and CDR2 FRNRAP come from the germline V gene. Trimming removed 5 bases at V and 10 bases at J, with 21 bases between. As DNA, the CDR3 is TGTGCTAGTGGTCTGTCGACTAGTTCATCTGGAGAGCAGTTCTTC. Translating gives CASGLSTSSSGEQFF.

In DNA form, the CDR3 reads TGTGCCAGCAGCGTAGACCCTTTACCCCTAAGCACAGATACGCAGTATTTT. It codes for CASSVDPLPLSTDTQYF. The V call is TRBV9, the J call TRBJ2-3; D gene ambiguous. From germline, CDR1 is SGDLS and CDR2 YYNGEE. CDR3 length: 17 residues. V lost 0 bases and J 0 bases, leaving 14 bases between the germline ends. The full variable domain, completed using reference TRBV9 and TRBJ2-3, is DSGVTQTPKHLITATGQRVTLRCSPRSGDLSVYWYQQSLDQGLQFLIQYYNGEERAKGNILERFSAQQFPDLHSELNLSSLELGDSALYFCASSVDPLPLSTDTQYFGPGTRLTVL.

This sequence joins TRBV19 and TRBJ1-5; TRBD1 matches at 8 bases. The CDR3 runs to 15 residues. Trimming at V came to 3 bases and at J to 6 bases, leaving 7 bases not matched to a gene. Germline lookup yields CDR1 LNHDA and CDR2 SQIVND (reference sequence). The CDR3 DNA reads as TGTGCCAGTAGTATCGGACAGGGACGAGGTCAGCCCCAGCATTTT. Translating it yields CASSIGQGRGQPQHF.

This clone has a handful of counts. The rearrangement links TRBV28 to TRBJ1-1, with a possible D match to TRBD1 (5 bases). CDR1 is MDHEN, CDR2 SYDVKM, per germline. This CDR3 is 15 amino acids long. Trimming cost V 5 bases and J 1 base, with 14 bases left between them. The CDR3 nucleotides are TGTGCCAGCAGTGGTTGGGAGGGGCGGAACACTGAAGCTTTCTTT. Translating it yields CASSGWEGRNTEAFF.

The genes are TRBV11-3 and TRBJ2-2; TRBD2 matches 8 bases. This CDR3 comprises 17 residues. J was trimmed by 0 bases and V by 4 bases; bases with no gene match: 7. From germline, CDR1 is SGHNT and CDR2 YENEEA. CDR3 sequence (DNA): TGTGCCAGCAGCTCCCCGGGGGGGGTTGCGAACACCGGGGAGCTGTTTTTT. Amino acids: CASSSPGGVANTGELFF.

The rearrangement joins TRBV6-5 to TRBJ2-7; D is perhaps TRBD2 (5 bases). The CDR3 is 12 amino acids. Looked up from germline, CDR1 is MNHEY and CDR2 is SVGAGI. The V end was cut by 6 bases, the J end by 3 bases, with 9 bases between. This CDR3 reads CASRRGGYEQYF. The CDR3 DNA is TGTGCCAGCAGACGGGGTGGCTACGAGCAGTACTTC.

This clone was found a few times. The chain links TRBV5-1 to TRBJ2-7; 8 bases match TRBD1. This CDR3 is built from 13 residues. V trimming: 7 bases; J trimming: 6 bases; junction bases outside the gene matches: 9. Germline V gives CDR1 SGHRS, CDR2 YFSETQ. The CDR3 DNA sequence: TGCGCCAGCGGAGGACAGGGCCTCGGCGAGCAGTACTTC. Translating it yields CASGGQGLGEQYF.

The chain couples TRBV2 to TRBJ2-5; 9 bases are shared with TRBD1. Germline V lookup: CDR1 SNHLY, CDR2 FYNNEI. The CDR3 has 14 amino acids. J gave up 4 bases and V 5 bases, and 5 bases lay outside the gene matches. CDR3 in amino acids: CASSSTTGGETQYF. The CDR3 coding sequence is TGTGCCAGCAGTTCCACGACAGGGGGAGAGACCCAGTACTTC.

J is TRBJ2-3 and V is TRBV10-3; D perhaps matches TRBD1 (5 bases). The V end was cut by 3 bases, the J end by 1 base, with 5 bases between. The germline V gene encodes CDR1 ENHRY and CDR2 SYGVKD. There are 13 residues in the CDR3. In DNA form, the CDR3 reads TGTGCCATCAGTGAACAGGGCACAGATACGCAGTATTTT. Protein product: CAISEQGTDTQYF.

V usage is TRBV4-3 and J usage is TRBJ1-2; maybe TRBD1 (6 bases). V was shortened by 3 bases and J by 7 bases, with 9 bases between the two germline ends. Germline assignment: CDR1 LGHNA and CDR2 YSLEER. The CDR3 length is 12 residues. CDR3 DNA sequence: TGCGCCAGCAGCCAGGGGGGGGCTGGCTACACCTTC. This sequence encodes CASSQGGAGYTF.

The V gene is TRBV5-1, the J gene TRBJ1-2; D might be TRBD1 (6 bases). V was clipped by 4 bases and J by 6 bases, with 25 bases between them. CDR1 and CDR2 from the germline V gene are SGHRS and YFSETQ. There are 17 residues in the CDR3. DNA of the CDR3: TGCGCCAGCAGCAGAAAGAGACAGGACGGTGGGGGAGATGGCTACACCTTC. Translation: CASSRKRQDGGGDGYTF.

The chain links TRBV27 to TRBJ2-7; a possible D gene is TRBD2 (7 bases). The V gene lost 6 bases and the J gene lost 3 bases, with 18 bases spanning the gap. The CDR3 is made up of 15 amino acids. Germline V gene lookup returns CDR1 MNHEY and CDR2 SMNVEV (reference sequence). CDR3 protein: CASSPTGGGVYEQYF. The CDR3 DNA is TGTGCCAGCAGCCCTACCGGAGGGGGGGTCTACGAGCAGTACTTC.

The chain is built from TRBV27 and TRBJ1-5, with 7 bases lining up with TRBD1. This CDR3 comprises 14 residues. V lost 2 bases and J lost 6; bases outside the gene matches: 4. Per the germline V gene, CDR1 is MNHEY and CDR2 is SMNVEV (reference sequence). In nucleotides, the CDR3 is TGTGCCAGCAGTTTAAGGGGGCTCGGTCAGCCCCAGCATTTT. It encodes CASSLRGLGQPQHF.

This chain joins TRBV11-2 and TRBJ1-1, with 7 nucleotides matching TRBD1. This CDR3 contains 14 residues. Germline values: CDR1 SGHAT, CDR2 FQNNGV. V was pared by 5 bases and J by 4 bases, with 7 bases of the junction left unmatched. The DNA of the CDR3 is TGTGCCAGCAGCATGACAGGGTGGGGCACTGAAGCTTTCTTT. This encodes CASSMTGWGTEAFF.

The V gene is TRBV12-2, the J gene TRBJ2-1. TRBV12-2 is marked as a pseudogene. This CDR3 contains 18 residues. CDR3 nucleotides: TGTGCAAGTCGCTTCAGGAGGGGGGTAGCGAAGTCCTACAATGAGCAGTTCTTC. It encodes CASRFRRGVAKSYNEQFF.